This T cell receptor (beta chain) derives from a study of blood T cell repertoires in COVID-19. At the level of the study: Acute-phase and convalescent COVID-19 samples originated in the United States, Italy and Spain.

This CDR3 region has 17 residues. CDR1 and CDR2 (germline): SGHTS, YDEGEE. J gave up 5 bases and V 4 bases, and 14 bases lay outside the gene matches. Source study methods: Cell counts per sample came from amplifying reference gene primers. TCRdb's copy holds only in-frame clones and misses some; the assay was immunoSEQ multiplex PCR. That table gives V, J and clone size, and the DNA gave D and trimming. The top ten hold under 8.5% of the sample, which has a few hundred thousand clones, 75% to 90% seen once. While infection was still active, Seattle patients were enrolled and then followed longitudinally.

Sequencing was performed on peripheral blood. The chain recombines TRBV5-8 with TRBJ2-2, with 7 bases identical to TRBD1. This clonotype was sampled from a woman aged 60-70 years with COVID-19, enrolled during active disease. The CDR3, as DNA: TGTGCCAGCAGCCTGGGACGGGTAATACAGGGGACCGGGGAGCTGTTTTTT. It encodes CASSLGRVIQGTGELFF. The full variable domain, its missing parts supplied by reference TRBV5-8 and TRBJ2-2, is EAGVTQSPTHLIKTRGQQATLRCSPISGHTSVYWYQQALGLGLQFLLWYDEGEERNRGNFPPRFSGRQFPNYSSELNVNALELEDSALYLCASSLGRVIQGTGELFFGEGSRLTVL.